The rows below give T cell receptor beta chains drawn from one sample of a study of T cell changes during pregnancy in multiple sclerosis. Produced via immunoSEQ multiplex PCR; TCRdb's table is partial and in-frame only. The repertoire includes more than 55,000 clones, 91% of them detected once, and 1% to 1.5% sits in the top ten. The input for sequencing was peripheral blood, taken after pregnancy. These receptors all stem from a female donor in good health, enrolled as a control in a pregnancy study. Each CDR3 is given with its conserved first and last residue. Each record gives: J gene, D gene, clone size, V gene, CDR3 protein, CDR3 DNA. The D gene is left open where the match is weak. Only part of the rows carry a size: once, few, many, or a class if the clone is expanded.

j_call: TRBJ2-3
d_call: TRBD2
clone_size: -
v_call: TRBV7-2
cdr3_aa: CASSLYGGGADTQYF
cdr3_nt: TGTGCCAGCAGCTTATATGGCGGGGGTGCGGATACGCAGTATTTT

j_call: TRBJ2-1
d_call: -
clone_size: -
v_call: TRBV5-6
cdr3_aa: CASSPGDNEQFF
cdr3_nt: TGTGCCAGCAGCCCAGGGGACAATGAGCAGTTCTTC

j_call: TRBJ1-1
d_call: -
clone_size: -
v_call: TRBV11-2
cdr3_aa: CASAVRGEAFF
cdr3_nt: TGTGCCAGCGCGGTTAGGGGTGAAGCTTTCTTT

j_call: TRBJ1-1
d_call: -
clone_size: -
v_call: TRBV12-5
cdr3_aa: CASGLGTLAEAFF
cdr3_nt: TGTGCTAGTGGTTTGGGGACACTTGCTGAAGCTTTCTTT

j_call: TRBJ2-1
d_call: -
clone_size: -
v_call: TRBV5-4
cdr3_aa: CASSHGSLSSYNEQFF
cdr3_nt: TGTGCCAGCAGCCACGGGTCTTTGAGCTCCTACAATGAGCAGTTCTTC

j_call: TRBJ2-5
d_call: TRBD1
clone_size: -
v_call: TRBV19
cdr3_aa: CASSIPGQGGGETQYF
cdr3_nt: TGTGCCAGTAGTATTCCGGGACAGGGAGGCGGGGAGACCCAGTACTTC

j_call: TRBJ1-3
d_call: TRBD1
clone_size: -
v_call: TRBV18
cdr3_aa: CASSPTGGESGNTIYF
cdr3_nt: TGTGCCAGCTCACCGACAGGGGGCGAATCTGGAAACACCATATATTTT

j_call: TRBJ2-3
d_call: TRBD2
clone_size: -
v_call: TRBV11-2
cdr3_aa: CASSLDPTGTSGGILSTQYF
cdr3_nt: TGTGCCAGCAGCTTAGATCCGACAGGGACTAGCGGGGGAATCCTCTCCACGCAGTATTTT

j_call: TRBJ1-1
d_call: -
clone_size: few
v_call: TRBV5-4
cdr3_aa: CASSFGGARINTEAFF
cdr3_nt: TGTGCCAGCAGCTTTGGGGGGGCCCGGATTAACACTGAAGCTTTCTTT

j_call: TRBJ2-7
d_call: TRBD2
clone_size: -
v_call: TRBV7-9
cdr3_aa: CASSLAGGDEQYF
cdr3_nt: TGTGCCAGCAGCTTAGCCGGGGGGGACGAGCAGTACTTC

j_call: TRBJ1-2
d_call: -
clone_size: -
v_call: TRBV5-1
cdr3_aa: CASSFGGTQIGNYGYTF
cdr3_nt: TGCGCCAGCAGCTTCGGAGGCACTCAAATCGGAAACTATGGCTACACCTTC

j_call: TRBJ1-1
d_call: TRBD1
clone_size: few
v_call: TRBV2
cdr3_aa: CASDRVNTEAFF
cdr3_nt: TGTGCCAGCGACAGGGTGAACACTGAAGCTTTCTTT

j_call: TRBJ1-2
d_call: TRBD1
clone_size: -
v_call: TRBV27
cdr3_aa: CASSPFPGTGEIDYGYTF
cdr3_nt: TGTGCCAGCAGTCCATTCCCGGGGACAGGGGAAATAGACTATGGCTACACCTTC

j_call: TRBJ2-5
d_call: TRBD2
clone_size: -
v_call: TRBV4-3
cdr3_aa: CASSRTSGGAETQYF
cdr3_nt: TGCGCCAGCAGCCGCACTAGCGGGGGGGCGGAGACCCAGTACTTC

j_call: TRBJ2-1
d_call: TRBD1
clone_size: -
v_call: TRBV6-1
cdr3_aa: CASSEFGTGLYNEQFF
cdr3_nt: TGTGCCAGCAGTGAATTCGGGACAGGGTTATACAATGAGCAGTTCTTC

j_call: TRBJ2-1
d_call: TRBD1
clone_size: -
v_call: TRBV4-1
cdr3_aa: CASSHNDRGAYNEQFF
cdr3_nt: TGCGCCAGCAGCCACAACGACAGGGGGGCCTACAATGAGCAGTTCTTC

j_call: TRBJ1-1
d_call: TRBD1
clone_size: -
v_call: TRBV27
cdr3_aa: CASSLSGGQVNTEAFF
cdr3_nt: TGTGCCAGCAGTTTATCGGGGGGACAGGTTAACACTGAAGCTTTCTTT

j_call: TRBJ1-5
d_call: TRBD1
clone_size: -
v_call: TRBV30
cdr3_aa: CAWGTGIDQPQHF
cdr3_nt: TGTGCCTGGGGGACAGGGATTGATCAGCCCCAGCATTTT

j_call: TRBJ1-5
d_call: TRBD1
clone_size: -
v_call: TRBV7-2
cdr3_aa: CASSRRTGGDNQPQHF
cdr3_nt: TGTGCCAGCAGCCGTAGGACAGGGGGTGACAATCAGCCCCAGCATTTT

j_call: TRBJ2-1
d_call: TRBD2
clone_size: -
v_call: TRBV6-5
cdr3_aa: CASSYSPSGVLNEQFF
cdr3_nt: TGTGCCAGCAGTTACTCGCCTAGCGGGGTCTTAAATGAGCAGTTCTTC

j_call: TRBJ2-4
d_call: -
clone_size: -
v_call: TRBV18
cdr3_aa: CASSPDWGLIAKNIQYF
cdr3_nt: TGTGCCAGCTCACCAGACTGGGGGCTTATAGCCAAAAACATTCAGTACTTC

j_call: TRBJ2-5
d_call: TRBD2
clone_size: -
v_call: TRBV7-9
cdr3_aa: CASSWTSGETQYF
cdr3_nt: TGTGCCAGCAGCTGGACTAGCGGGGAGACCCAGTACTTC

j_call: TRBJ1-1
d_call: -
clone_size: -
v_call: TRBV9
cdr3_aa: CASSVGHPNTEAFF
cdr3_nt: TGTGCCAGCAGCGTAGGACACCCGAACACTGAAGCTTTCTTT

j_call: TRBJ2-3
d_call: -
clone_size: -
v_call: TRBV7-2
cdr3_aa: CASRQGTYLSTDTQYF
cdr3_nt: TGTGCCAGCAGACAAGGGACATACTTGAGCACAGATACGCAGTATTTT

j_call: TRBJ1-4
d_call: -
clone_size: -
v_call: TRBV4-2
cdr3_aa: CASSQVGLGGSNEKLFF
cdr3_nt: TGTGCCAGCAGCCAAGTGGGGTTGGGGGGGTCTAATGAAAAACTGTTTTTT

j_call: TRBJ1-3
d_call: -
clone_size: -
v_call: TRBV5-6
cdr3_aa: CASSFGQGNTIYF
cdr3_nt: TGTGCCAGCAGCTTCGGACAGGGAAACACCATATATTTT

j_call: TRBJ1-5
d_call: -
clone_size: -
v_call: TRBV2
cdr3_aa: CASSEYPRGSGQPQHF
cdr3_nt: TGTGCCAGCAGTGAATATCCCAGGGGATCGGGTCAGCCCCAGCATTTT

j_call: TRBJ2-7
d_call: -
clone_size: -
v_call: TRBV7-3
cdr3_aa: CASSPTRGSYEQYF
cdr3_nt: TGTGCCAGCAGCCCAACCCGGGGCTCCTACGAGCAGTACTTC

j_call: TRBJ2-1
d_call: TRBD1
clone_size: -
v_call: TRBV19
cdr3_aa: CASSQQGARYNEQFF
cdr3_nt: TGTGCCAGTAGCCAACAGGGGGCGCGCTACAATGAGCAGTTCTTC

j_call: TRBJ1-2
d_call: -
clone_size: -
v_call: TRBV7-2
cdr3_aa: CASSPSGRGGYTF
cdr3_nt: TGTGCCAGCAGCCCCTCAGGGCGGGGAGGCTACACCTTC

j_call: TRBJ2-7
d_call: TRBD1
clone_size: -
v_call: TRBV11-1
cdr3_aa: CASSPDRGRSHEQYF
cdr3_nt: TGTGCCAGCAGCCCCGACAGGGGGAGGTCCCACGAGCAGTACTTC